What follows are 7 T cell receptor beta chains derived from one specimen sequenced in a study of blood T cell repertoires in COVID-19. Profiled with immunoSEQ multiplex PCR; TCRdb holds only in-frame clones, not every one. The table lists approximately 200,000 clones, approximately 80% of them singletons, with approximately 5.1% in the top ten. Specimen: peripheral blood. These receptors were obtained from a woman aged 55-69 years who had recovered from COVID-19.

CDR3 nucleotide sequence: TGTGCCAGCAGGCGCAAGACCGGGAAACGAGAGGATGAGCAGTTCTTC. This translates into CASRRKTGKREDEQFF. The genes are TRBV2 and TRBJ2-1; TRBD2 is a possible D gene (5 bases). Trimming left V 6 bases short and J 8 bases short, with 23 bases between. Per the germline V gene, CDR1 is SNHLY and CDR2 is FYNNEI. The CDR3 is made up of 16 amino acids.

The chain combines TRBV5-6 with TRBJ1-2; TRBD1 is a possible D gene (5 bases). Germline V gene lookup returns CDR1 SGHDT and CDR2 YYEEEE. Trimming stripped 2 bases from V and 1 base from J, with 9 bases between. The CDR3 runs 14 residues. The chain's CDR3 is CASSFTDNNYGYTF. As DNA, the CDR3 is TGTGCCAGCAGCTTCACGGACAATAACTATGGCTACACCTTC.

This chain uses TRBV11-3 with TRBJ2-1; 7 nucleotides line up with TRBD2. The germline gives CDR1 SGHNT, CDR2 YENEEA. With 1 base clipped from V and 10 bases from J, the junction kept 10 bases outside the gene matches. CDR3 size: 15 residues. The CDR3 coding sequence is TGTGCCAGCAGCTTAGCGGGGGGTCTCTCTACCGAGCAGTTCTTC. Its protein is CASSLAGGLSTEQFF.

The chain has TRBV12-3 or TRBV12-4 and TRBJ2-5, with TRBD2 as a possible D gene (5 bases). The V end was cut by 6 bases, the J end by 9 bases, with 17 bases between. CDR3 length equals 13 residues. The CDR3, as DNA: TGTGCCAGCAGCCCCGGACGGGATAGGGCCCAGTACTTC. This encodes CASSPGRDRAQYF.

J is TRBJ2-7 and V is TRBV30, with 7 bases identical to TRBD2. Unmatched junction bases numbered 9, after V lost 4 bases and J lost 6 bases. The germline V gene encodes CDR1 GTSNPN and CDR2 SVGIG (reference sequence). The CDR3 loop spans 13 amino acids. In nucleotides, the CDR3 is TGTGCCTGGACACCGGGGGGAGGCGGCGAGCAGTACTTC. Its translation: CAWTPGGGGEQYF.

The CDR3 sequence: CASSSGTTADTQYF. CDR3 nucleotides: TGCGCCAGCAGCTCGGGAACTACTGCAGATACGCAGTATTTT. This sequence joins TRBV5-1 and TRBJ2-3, with D possibly TRBD2 on 5 matching bases. V was clipped by 3 bases and J by 4 bases, with 12 bases between them. The CDR3 loop spans 14 amino acids. CDR1 is SGHRS, CDR2 YFSETQ, per germline.

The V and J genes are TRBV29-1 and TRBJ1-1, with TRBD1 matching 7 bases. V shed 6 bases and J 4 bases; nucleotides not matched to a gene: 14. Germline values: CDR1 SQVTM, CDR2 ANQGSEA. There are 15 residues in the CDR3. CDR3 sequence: CSVLDRARRVTEAFF. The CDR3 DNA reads TGCAGCGTCCTTGACAGGGCAAGAAGAGTCACTGAAGCTTTCTTT. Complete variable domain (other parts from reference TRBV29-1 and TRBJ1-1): SAVISQKPSRDICQRGTSLTIQCQVDSQVTMMFWYRQQPGQSLTLIATANQGSEATYESGFVIDKFPISRPNLTFSTLTVSNMSPEDSSIYLCSVLDRARRVTEAFFGQGTRLTVV.